The clone carrying this TCR beta chain was detected many times. Germline values: CDR1 SQVTM, CDR2 ANQGSEA. This CDR3 has 13 residues. The V gene end was trimmed by 3 bases and the J gene end by 5 bases; junction bases not matched to a gene: 5. These data are taken from a study of blood T cells in healthy people across ages. Through a sample-barcoded 5' primer and a J-beta primer mix, a second PCR was run for roughly 6 to 11 cycles. CDR3-containing paired-end reads numbering at least 3 million came from each sample. TCRdb recomputed calls from the 5' RACE reads with MiXCR, one row per CDR3 protein. The sample includes roughly 1,500,000 distinct CDR3 sequences, roughly 45% of them seen just once.

The sequencing sample was made of blood. The receptor was derived from a woman younger than 35 in good health. V is TRBV29-1 and J is TRBJ2-5, with 8 bases that match TRBD1. CDR3 sequence (DNA): TGCAGCGTTGAGCCAGGGGGCGAGGAGACCCAGTACTTC. Residues: CSVEPGGEETQYF.